The sequence of this TCR beta chain was determined in a study of cytotoxic CD8 clonotypes in ibrutinib-treated CLL. At the level of the study: The group held more than 10 relapsed/refractory and about 15 treatment-naive patients, with 17 to 18 IGHV unmutated. After treatment lasting a median 12 months, range 6 to 36, response samples were collected. Responses: about 25 partial, 2 complete; after median around 70 months, 14 stayed remitted, approximately twelve progressed. Study-wide results and caveats: Baseline levels were approached again at progression, after clonality had risen at ibrutinib response.

This clone was counted between two and nine times. Its specificity is not known. In germline, CDR1 is SGHRS, CDR2 YFSETQ. The CDR3 sequence is 11 residues long. The V end lost 3 bases, the J end lost 10 bases, and 8 bases lay between the germline ends. Method: immunoSEQ multiplex PCR; TCRdb's copy keeps in-frame clones and lacks some. The repertoire holds around 250,000 clones, with under 80% as singletons. Specimen: PBMCs, collected after 24 months of ibrutinib treatment. The gene calls are TRBV5-1 and TRBJ2-1; the D is unclear. This TCR came from a human donor with chronic lymphocytic leukemia. The CDR3 region has the DNA TGCGCCAGCAGCTCCCAGCAGGAGCAGTTCTTC. Protein product: CASSSQQEQFF.